This T cell receptor (beta chain) was documented in a study of blood T cell repertoires in COVID-19. Overall study: T cells, B-cell-depleted T cells, or PBMCs provided the cDNA or gDNA that served as material.

There are 13 residues in the CDR3. V was clipped by 5 bases and J by 5 bases; unmatched bases: 1. Per the original methods: Amplifying reference gene primers gave estimates of nucleated cell counts. Sequencing used immunoSEQ multiplex PCR; TCRdb keeps in-frame clones, though not all of them. V and J calls and clone size are those listed in that table; D and trimming were worked out from the DNA. The table lists 40,000 to 55,000 clones, nearly 90% of them singletons. Sequenced sample: peripheral blood. The genes are TRBV12-3 or TRBV12-4 and TRBJ2-2, with 8 bases identical to TRBD1. The source of this sequence is a man aged 50-59 years with active COVID-19. The CDR3 loop is CASSRTGTGELFF. The DNA for the CDR3 is TGTGCCAGCAGTCGGACAGGGACCGGGGAGCTGTTTTTT.